This T cell receptor (beta chain) was obtained from a study of PD-1 blockade in classical Hodgkin lymphoma. Study-wide context: A 3 mg/kg intravenous dose of nivolumab was received by patients every 2 weeks.

Note on this clone: Its specificity is unknown.

This CDR3 spans 11 amino acids. Trimming took off 1 base at V and 7 bases at J, with 4 bases between the two ends. Germline assignment: CDR1 SGHAT and CDR2 FQNNGV. Relapse after autologous stem cell transplantation occurred in every patient, and brentuximab vedotin exposure varied. The study, taken as a whole, reports: It was reported that newly diagnosed patients had less baseline TCR diversity than healthy donors. The diversity seen at baseline in complete responders resembled that of newly diagnosed patients. Nothing has yet pinned down what causes the repertoire differences, possibly disease activity or prior therapy.

The method was immunoSEQ multiplex PCR; TCRdb's version includes in-frame clones alone and lacks a portion of them. The sample holds fewer than 30,000 clones, about 78% seen once. The receptor was derived from a human donor with classical Hodgkin lymphoma. The sequenced sample was peripheral blood mononuclear cells (PBMCs), obtained before the second cycle of nivolumab. The chain recombines TRBV11-2 with TRBJ1-1; D remains ambiguous. The CDR3 bases are TGTGCCAGCAGCTTAGCCCGTGAAGCTTTCTTT. It yields the protein CASSLAREAFF. The variable domain in full, with the rest retrieved from reference TRBV11-2 and TRBJ1-1, is EAGVAQSPRYKIIEKRQSVAFWCNPISGHATLYWYQQILGQGPKLLIQFQNNGVVDDSQLPKDRFSAERLKGVDSTLKIQPAKLEDSAVYLCASSLAREAFFGQGTRLTVV.